This is a list of T cell receptor beta chains from one sample in a study of T cells after yellow fever vaccination. Using its own MiXCR run on the 5' RACE reads, TCRdb lists one record per CDR3 protein. Of about 350,000 distinct CDR3 sequences in the sample, about 7.8% were seen once. The input for sequencing was PBMCs, taken about 41 days after the first yellow fever vaccination. These TCRs come from a young man who received the YFV17D yellow fever vaccine. Both conserved end residues are part of each CDR3.

V gene,J gene,CDR3 protein
TRBV5-1,TRBJ2-3,CASSAYSISSTDTQYF
TRBV20-1,TRBJ1-6,CSALAALKNSPLHF
TRBV6-1,TRBJ1-5,CASSDGGQQPQHF
TRBV4-1,TRBJ1-5,CASSQEGVQPQHF
TRBV4-3,TRBJ2-7,CASSQDRRDPYEQYF
TRBV3-1,TRBJ2-5,CASSRSEGFSETQYF
TRBV20-1,TRBJ1-2,CSAIERDSNYGYTF
TRBV4-1,TRBJ1-4,CASSQVRATNEKLFF
TRBV27,TRBJ2-5,CASSFRLGGETQYF
TRBV13,TRBJ1-4,CASSLGTGINEKLFF
TRBV7-2,TRBJ2-3,CASSSIVAGGRTDTQYF
TRBV9,TRBJ2-3,CASSVGGGGVGTQYF
TRBV15,TRBJ2-5,CATSRGLAEETQYF
TRBV7-3,TRBJ2-2,CASSSSRGGSGELFF
TRBV4-3,TRBJ1-1,CASSQNPGQGMVFF
TRBV2,TRBJ1-2,CASSFRDSFNYGYTF
TRBV18,TRBJ1-2,CASSGRQGGDYGYTF
TRBV13,TRBJ1-6,CASSFGQGYSPLHF
TRBV5-1,TRBJ2-3,CASSLRVGGPTDTQYF
TRBV4-1,TRBJ2-1,CASSQGTSLGNEQFF
TRBV6-1,TRBJ2-3,CASSRNPWGAGGSDTQYF
TRBV4-3,TRBJ2-7,CASSQLGAYEQYF
TRBV11-1,TRBJ2-4,CASSRQGEATYLAKNIQYF
TRBV5-1,TRBJ1-3,CASSATHPVTGNTIYF
TRBV7-9,TRBJ2-6,CASSYGQGTSGANVLTF
TRBV12-3/TRBV12-4,TRBJ2-7,CASYRAGSNEQYF
TRBV15,TRBJ2-3,CATSRGGLAWDTQYF
TRBV28,TRBJ1-5,CASRDSYSNQPQHF
TRBV5-4,TRBJ2-5,CASSSGTGGKTQYF
TRBV7-9,TRBJ2-3,CASSPRTSGTDTQYF
TRBV5-4,TRBJ2-3,CASSQGGGGRFTDTQYF
TRBV5-8,TRBJ2-1,CASSSGTSGGFMGEQFF
TRBV20-1,TRBJ1-5,CSARDARGNNQPQHF
TRBV4-1,TRBJ2-7,CASSPGGGAYEQYF
TRBV19,TRBJ1-1,CASITYPGNTEAFF
TRBV12-3/TRBV12-4,TRBJ1-3,CASSLGRPNSGNTIYF
TRBV20-1,TRBJ2-1,CSARSGQSYNEQFF
TRBV7-9,TRBJ1-4,CASRGGRSTNEKLFF
TRBV4-2,TRBJ2-1,CASSQVRGVGGLSVGEQFF
TRBV5-4,TRBJ2-5,CASSLFMKETQYF
TRBV4-1,TRBJ2-7,CASSQPLEGTGEQYF
TRBV6-4,TRBJ2-7,CASSLNGQNHEQYF
TRBV11-2,TRBJ1-6,CASSQQMTSSSYNSPLHF
TRBV10-3,TRBJ1-1,CAIRGVDRGSPEAFF
TRBV4-3,TRBJ1-2,CASSLVQDRQGLYYGYTF
TRBV29-1,TRBJ2-2,CSVGPAYPRGTGELFF